The next 25 T cell receptor beta chains were all read from a single sample in a study of T-cell reconstitution after alpha-beta-depleted transplantation in children. Library preparation (for TCRbeta) was performed with unique molecular identifiers. TCRdb reprocessed the PCR reads with MiXCR, giving one entry per CDR3 protein. The sample shows around 800,000 distinct CDR3 sequences, approximately 15% of them seen only once. The sequencing here drew on PBMCs, mostly from graft donor cells, taken 360 days after TCRalphabeta/CD19-depleted stem cell transplant. These receptors all come from a male patient aged 10 to 17 who had a stem cell transplant for acute lymphoblastic leukemia, so the T cells may come from the graft donor.

This chain joins TRBV5-4 and TRBJ2-2, with D unclear. The CDR3 is made up of 13 amino acids. The ends were cut back, 0 bases at V and 9 bases at J, with 9 bases in the middle. Germline CDR1 is SGHNT and CDR2 is YYREEE (reference sequence). CDR3 protein: CASSLDSSRELFF. CDR3 in DNA: TGTGCCAGCAGCTTGGATTCCTCGAGGGAGCTGTTTTTT.

This clonotype has a handful of counts. V and J are TRBV25-1 and TRBJ2-2; 8 bases match TRBD2. Germline lookup yields CDR1 MGHDK and CDR2 SYGVNS. The J segment lost 7 bases and the V segment lost 7 bases, leaving 11 bases of the junction unmatched. The CDR3 covers 15 residues. For the CDR3, the DNA is TGTGCCAGCACTGAGAGCGGGAGACGTGGCGGGGAGCTGTTTTTT. This gives the protein CASTESGRRGGELFF.

This clonotype has a handful of counts. The genes are TRBV5-1 and TRBJ2-5; 9 nucleotides align to TRBD1. Germline V gives CDR1 SGHRS, CDR2 YFSETQ. This CDR3 spans 15 amino acids. With V trimmed by 2 bases and J by 5 bases, 7 bases remained unmatched. The CDR3 sequence: CASSFTGGAYETQYF. DNA for the CDR3: TGCGCCAGCAGCTTTACAGGGGGCGCATACGAGACCCAGTACTTC.

This sequence joins TRBV10-3 and TRBJ2-5; D might be TRBD1 or TRBD2, each matching 7 bases. Trimming shortened V by 3 bases and J by 2 bases, and 16 bases separated the two germline ends. The CDR3 length is 16 residues. In germline, CDR1 is ENHRY, CDR2 SYGVKD. Here the CDR3 DNA reads TGTGCCATCAGTGAAGGGGGCCTAGCGGATCAAGAGACCCAGTACTTC. Encoded protein: CAISEGGLADQETQYF.

This clonotype has ten or more counts. The chain combines TRBV12-3 or TRBV12-4 with TRBJ1-1; perhaps TRBD1 as D (6 bases). The CDR3 has 17 amino acids. Trimming left V 3 bases short and J 1 base short, with 18 bases between. CDR3 sequence reads: CASSFVGTSKRNTEAFF. The CDR3 DNA reads TGTGCCAGCAGTTTTGTCGGGACATCAAAGAGGAACACTGAAGCTTTCTTT.

This clonotype was counted at least ten times. This chain connects TRBV9 to TRBJ2-1; TRBD2 matches 8 bases. CDR1 and CDR2 from the germline V gene are SGDLS and YYNGEE. Unmatched junction bases numbered 8, after V lost 3 bases and J lost 6 bases. The CDR3 extends over 15 amino acids. CDR3 coding DNA: TGTGCCAGCAGCGAAGGAGCGGGAGATACCAATGAGCAGTTCTTC. Protein: CASSEGAGDTNEQFF.

This chain joins TRBV5-1 and TRBJ2-1, with 13 bases lining up with TRBD2. CDR1 is SGHRS, CDR2 YFSETQ, per germline. This CDR3 spans 18 amino acids. V dropped 3 bases and J dropped 8; count of bases not matched to a gene: 14. In DNA form, the CDR3 reads TGCGCCAGCAGCTCTCTACCCTCAGGACTAGCGGGAGCGGATGAGCAGTTCTTC. It translates to CASSSLPSGLAGADEQFF.

This clonotype was found a few times. The V gene is TRBV3-1, the J gene TRBJ2-1, with D possibly TRBD1 on 6 matching bases. CDR1 is LGHDT, CDR2 YNNKEL, per germline (reference sequence). Deletions cut 3 bases from V and 7 bases from J, with 13 bases between. This CDR3 is 14 amino acids long. CDR3 amino acids: CASSQRGQRNEQFF. The CDR3, as DNA: TGTGCCAGCAGCCAGAGGGGACAAAGAAATGAGCAGTTCTTC.

The V call is TRBV18, the J call TRBJ2-3, with 7 bases fitting TRBD1. The germline gives CDR1 KGHSH, CDR2 LQKENI. V was clipped by 3 bases and J by 2 bases; unmatched bases: 8. CDR3 length equals 16 residues. This chain's CDR3 is CASSPFGTVSTDTQYF. Here the CDR3 DNA reads TGTGCCAGCTCACCGTTCGGGACAGTATCCACAGATACGCAGTATTTT.

This clonotype was counted a few times. J is TRBJ2-7 and V is TRBV9; 8 bases match TRBD1. CDR1 and CDR2 from the germline V gene are SGDLS and YYNGEE. The ends lost 4 bases at V and 3 bases at J; junction bases unmatched: 6. The CDR3 length is 14 residues. CDR3 residues: CASSPQGENYEQYF. CDR3 in DNA: TGTGCCAGCAGCCCACAGGGGGAGAACTACGAGCAGTACTTC.

The chain links TRBV12-3 or TRBV12-4 to TRBJ2-1; 10 positions match TRBD1. The CDR3 runs to 14 residues. V was pared by 10 bases and J by 5 bases, with 8 bases of the junction left unmatched. The CDR3 region has the DNA TGTGCCACGGGGGGACAGGGGAGACACAATGAGCAGTTCTTC. It translates to CATGGQGRHNEQFF.

This clonotype was seen more than once but under ten times. V is TRBV4-1 and J is TRBJ2-3, with D possibly being TRBD1 (5 bases). Deletions cut 7 bases from V and 9 bases from J, with 11 bases between. The CDR3 runs to 11 residues. Germline lookup yields CDR1 MGHRA and CDR2 YSYEKL. The CDR3 region is CASKDTSTQYF. The CDR3 DNA reads as TGCGCCAGCAAGGACACGTCCACGCAGTATTTT.

This clonotype was counted many times. The rearrangement links TRBV7-6 to TRBJ2-1; unclear D gene. V lost 5 bases to trimming and J lost 7 bases, with 12 bases between them. CDR3 length: 13 residues. Per germline, CDR1 SGHVS and CDR2 FNYEAQ. The CDR3 is CASSLSVLNEQFF. The CDR3 DNA reads TGTGCCAGCAGCCTCAGTGTCCTTAATGAGCAGTTCTTC. Together with reference TRBV7-6 and TRBJ2-1, the CDR3 gives the full variable domain: GAGVSQSPRYKVTKRGQDVALRCDPISGHVSLYWYRQALGQGPEFLTYFNYEAQQDKSGLPNDRFSAERPEGSISTLTIQRTEQRDSAMYRCASSLSVLNEQFFGPGTRLTVL.

The rearrangement joins TRBV5-4 to TRBJ2-1; 8 nucleotides match TRBD2. Germline lookup yields CDR1 SGHNT and CDR2 YYREEE (reference sequence). V shed 4 bases, J shed 0 bases, and the junction held 12 bases outside the gene matches. This CDR3 has 18 residues. DNA of the CDR3: TGTGCCAGCAGCGGGAATCTAGCGGGTGAGTCCTCCTACAATGAGCAGTTCTTC. Amino acids: CASSGNLAGESSYNEQFF.

This clonotype has a handful of counts. In nucleotides, the CDR3 is TGTGCCAGCATCCCTCAGAGGCGCCCGGCAGGGTCGTCAGATACGCAGTATTTT. It encodes CASIPQRRPAGSSDTQYF. The chain joins TRBV12-3 or TRBV12-4 to TRBJ2-3, with D possibly TRBD1 on 5 matching bases. The germline V and J ends were trimmed by 7 bases and 4 bases, with 27 bases remaining between them. The CDR3 has 18 residues.

The genes are TRBV29-1 and TRBJ2-3; 9 positions agree with TRBD1. The CDR3 covers 15 residues. Germline assignment: CDR1 SQVTM and CDR2 ANQGSEA. Unmatched junction bases numbered 8, after V lost 2 bases and J lost 5 bases. The CDR3 reads CSVERDRDFRDTQYF. In DNA, the CDR3 is TGCAGCGTTGAAAGGGACAGGGACTTTCGAGATACGCAGTATTTT.

This clonotype was counted only a few times. This chain links TRBV7-9 with TRBJ2-7; D call uncertain. Germline CDR1 is SEHNR and CDR2 is FQNEAQ (reference sequence). The V and J ends lost 1 base and 5 bases respectively, with 9 bases between them. The CDR3 has 13 amino acids. CDR3 sequence: CASSLGLPNEQYF. The CDR3 nucleotides read TGTGCCAGCAGCTTAGGGCTGCCCAACGAGCAGTACTTC.

This clonotype came up many times. The chain links TRBV20-1 to TRBJ2-2; 12 nucleotides agree with TRBD2. The CDR3 runs 15 residues. Trimming removed 5 bases from V and 4 bases from J; junction bases left unmatched: 5. Germline values: CDR1 DFQATT, CDR2 SNEGSKA (reference sequence). CDR3 protein: CSASSGRAFTGELFF. CDR3 nucleotide sequence: TGCAGTGCTTCTAGCGGGAGGGCCTTCACCGGGGAGCTGTTTTTT.

The rearrangement uses TRBV7-9 and TRBJ2-1; the D is unclear. V was trimmed by 11 bases and J by 5 bases, leaving 22 bases between them. The CDR3 covers 15 residues. Per the germline V gene, CDR1 is SEHNR and CDR2 is FQNEAQ (reference sequence). CDR3 DNA: TGTGCCCCAGTGAGCCTAGAAACCCTTAACAATGAGCAGTTCTTC. Its protein is CAPVSLETLNNEQFF.

This chain connects TRBV5-1 to TRBJ2-1; D uncertain. Germline CDR1 reads SGHRS; CDR2 reads YFSETQ. With 2 bases removed from V and 6 bases from J, the gap between germline ends came to 9 bases. This CDR3 spans 13 amino acids. CDR3 bases: TGCGCCAGCAGCTTCTGGTCCCTCAATGAGCAGTTCTTC. Protein: CASSFWSLNEQFF.

The V gene is TRBV25-1, the J gene TRBJ2-5, with D possibly being TRBD1 or TRBD2 (5 bases each). V lost 4 bases and J 3 bases, leaving 12 bases between the germline ends. Germline V lookup: CDR1 MGHDK, CDR2 SYGVNS. This CDR3 is 14 amino acids long. CDR3: CASSVKGPKETQYF. The CDR3 DNA is TGTGCCAGCAGTGTGAAGGGACCCAAAGAGACCCAGTACTTC.

The rearrangement links TRBV29-1 to TRBJ1-2; perhaps TRBD1 as D (5 bases). The CDR3 sequence is 12 residues long. V was pared by 4 bases and J by 2 bases, with 8 bases between. In germline, CDR1 is SQVTM, CDR2 ANQGSEA. DNA of the CDR3: TGCAGCGTTGCCAGGGCAAACTATGGCTACACCTTC. It codes for CSVARANYGYTF.

V usage is TRBV20-1 and J usage is TRBJ2-1, with 9 positions matching TRBD2. The V gene's germline CDR1 is DFQATT and CDR2 SNEGSKA (reference sequence). The CDR3 is 15 residues long. With 4 bases clipped from V and 5 bases from J, the junction kept 9 bases outside the gene matches. The CDR3 nucleotides read TGCAGTGCTACAGCGGCTAGCGGGGTTGACAATGAGCAGTTCTTC. This translates into CSATAASGVDNEQFF.

This clonotype occurred a few times. This chain links TRBV11-2 with TRBJ2-7; the match to TRBD1 covers 7 bases. V lost 5 bases to trimming and J lost 6 bases; unmatched junction nucleotides: 10. The CDR3 covers 14 residues. Germline assignment: CDR1 SGHAT and CDR2 FQNNGV. The CDR3 reads CASSMTGSLIEQYF. The DNA for the CDR3 is TGTGCCAGCAGCATGACAGGGTCATTGATCGAGCAGTACTTC.

This clonotype was counted only a few times. V is TRBV5-1 and J is TRBJ2-7; tentative D call: TRBD2 (5 bases). Germline V gene sequence: CDR1 SGHRS, CDR2 YFSETQ. The CDR3 spans 15 residues. V lost 7 bases to trimming and J lost 3 bases, with 20 bases between them. The CDR3 is CASLQREGSGYEQYF. DNA for the CDR3: TGCGCCAGCCTGCAACGCGAGGGCTCAGGCTACGAGCAGTACTTC.